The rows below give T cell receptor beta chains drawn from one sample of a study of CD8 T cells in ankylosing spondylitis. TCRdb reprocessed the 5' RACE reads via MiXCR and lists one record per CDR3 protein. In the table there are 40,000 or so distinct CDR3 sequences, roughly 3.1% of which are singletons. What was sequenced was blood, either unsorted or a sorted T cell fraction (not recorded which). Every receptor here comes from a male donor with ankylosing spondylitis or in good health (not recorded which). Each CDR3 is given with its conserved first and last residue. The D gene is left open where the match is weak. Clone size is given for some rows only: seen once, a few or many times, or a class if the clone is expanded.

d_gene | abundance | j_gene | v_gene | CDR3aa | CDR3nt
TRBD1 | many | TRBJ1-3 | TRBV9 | CASSVAGQGAGNTIYF | TGTGCCAGCAGCGTAGCCGGACAGGGGGCTGGAAACACCATATATTTT
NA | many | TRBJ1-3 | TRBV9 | CASSVEARSGNTIYF | TGTGCCAGCAGCGTAGAGGCCCGCTCTGGAAACACCATATATTTT
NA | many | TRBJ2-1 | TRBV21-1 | CASIKISGRVNEQFF | TGTGCCAGCATAAAGATTAGCGGGAGGGTAAATGAGCAGTTCTTC
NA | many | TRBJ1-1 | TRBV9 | CASSLGRITEAFF | TGTGCCAGCAGCCTAGGACGGATTACTGAAGCTTTCTTT
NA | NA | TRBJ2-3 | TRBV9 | CASSVGGLNTDTQYF | TGTGCCAGCAGCGTAGGGGGGCTTAACACAGATACGCAGTATTTT
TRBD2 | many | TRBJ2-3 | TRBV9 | CASSLRLAGKTDTQYF | TGTGCCAGCAGCCTGAGACTAGCGGGGAAAACAGATACGCAGTATTTT
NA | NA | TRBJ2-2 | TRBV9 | CASSKQGGNTGELFF | TGTGCCAGCAGCAAACAGGGCGGAAACACCGGGGAGCTGTTTTTT
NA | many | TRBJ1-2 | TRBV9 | CASSVDSSQLRGYTF | TGTGCCAGCAGCGTAGACTCCTCCCAGTTAAGAGGCTACACCTTC
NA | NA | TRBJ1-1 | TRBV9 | CASSVGQKLNTEAFF | TGTGCCAGCAGCGTAGGGCAGAAATTGAACACTGAAGCTTTCTTT
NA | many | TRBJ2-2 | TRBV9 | CASGPERPTGELFF | TGTGCCAGCGGCCCCGAGCGGCCCACCGGGGAGCTGTTTTTT
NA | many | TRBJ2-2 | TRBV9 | CASAGASNTGELFF | TGTGCCAGCGCGGGGGCCTCGAACACCGGGGAGCTGTTTTTT
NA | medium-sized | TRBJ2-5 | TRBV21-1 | CASSYGGDRNQETQYF | TGTGCCAGCAGCTACGGCGGGGACAGGAATCAAGAGACCCAGTACTTC
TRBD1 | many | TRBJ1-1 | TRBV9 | CASSKEGQPHTEAFF | TGTGCCAGCAGCAAAGAGGGACAGCCTCACACTGAAGCTTTCTTT
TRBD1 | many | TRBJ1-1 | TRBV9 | CASSAGQGALNTEAFF | TGTGCCAGCAGCGCCGGACAGGGGGCGTTGAACACTGAAGCTTTCTTT
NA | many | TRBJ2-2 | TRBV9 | CASSGDLRAGSTGELFF | TGTGCCAGCAGCGGGGACCTCAGGGCCGGCAGCACCGGGGAGCTGTTTTTT
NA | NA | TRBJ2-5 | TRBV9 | CASSAPGVQETQYF | TGTGCCAGCAGCGCACCGGGAGTCCAAGAGACCCAGTACTTC
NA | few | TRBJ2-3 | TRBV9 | CASSVSTGLQTDTQYF | TGTGCCAGCAGCGTTTCCACCGGGTTACAAACAGATACGCAGTATTTT
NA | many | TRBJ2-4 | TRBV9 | CASSVDGVGSASKNIQYF | TGTGCCAGCAGCGTAGACGGAGTGGGATCAGCGTCCAAAAACATTCAGTACTTC
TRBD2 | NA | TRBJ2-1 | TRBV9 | CASSVFSGANEQFF | TGTGCCAGCAGCGTCTTTAGCGGGGCTAATGAGCAGTTCTTC
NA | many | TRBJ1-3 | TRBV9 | CASSALQGGSGNTIYF | TGTGCCAGCAGCGCCCTACAGGGAGGCTCTGGAAACACCATATATTTT
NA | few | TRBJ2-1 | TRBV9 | CASSVDGNRGNEQFF | TGTGCCAGCAGCGTAGATGGAAATAGAGGTAATGAGCAGTTCTTC
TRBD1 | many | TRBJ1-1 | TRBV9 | CASSAGQGNTEAFF | TGTGCCAGCAGCGCTGGACAGGGGAACACTGAAGCTTTCTTT
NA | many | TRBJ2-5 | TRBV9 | CASSVGGRDLQETQYF | TGTGCCAGCAGCGTAGGAGGAAGAGACCTCCAAGAGACCCAGTACTTC
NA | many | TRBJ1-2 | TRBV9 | CASSEGRSKGGLSEYGYTF | TGTGCCAGCAGCGAGGGACGATCCAAGGGGGGGTTGAGCGAGTATGGCTACACCTTC
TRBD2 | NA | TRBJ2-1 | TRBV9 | CASSVSLAGGPYNEQFF | TGTGCCAGCAGCGTTTCCCTAGCGGGGGGGCCGTACAATGAGCAGTTCTTC
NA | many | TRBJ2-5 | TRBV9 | CASSVGGTVETQYF | TGTGCCAGCAGCGTAGGTGGTACTGTAGAGACCCAGTACTTC
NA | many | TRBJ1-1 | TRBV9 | CASSVDGQRIEAFF | TGTGCCAGCAGCGTAGATGGACAGCGAATTGAAGCTTTCTTT
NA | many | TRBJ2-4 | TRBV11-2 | CASSRASDRPPLAKNIQYF | TGTGCCAGCAGCCGCGCCTCTGACAGGCCGCCCTTAGCCAAAAACATTCAGTACTTC
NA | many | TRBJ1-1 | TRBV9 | CASSASGLADTEAFF | TGTGCCAGCAGCGCGAGCGGGCTGGCGGACACTGAAGCTTTCTTT
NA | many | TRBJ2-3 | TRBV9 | CASSVMPWTDTQYF | TGTGCCAGCAGCGTAATGCCCTGGACAGATACGCAGTATTTT
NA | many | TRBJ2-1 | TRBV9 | CASSVEGSGYSYNEQFF | TGTGCCAGCAGCGTAGAAGGATCGGGGTACTCCTACAATGAGCAGTTCTTC
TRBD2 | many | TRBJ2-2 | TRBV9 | CASSAGTSGVRELFF | TGTGCCAGCAGCGCCGGGACTAGCGGGGTTCGGGAGCTGTTTTTT
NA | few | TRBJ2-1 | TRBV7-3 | CASSWQVLNYNEQFF | TGTGCCAGCAGCTGGCAGGTTCTGAACTACAATGAGCAGTTCTTC
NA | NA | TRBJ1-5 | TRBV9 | CASSGGPHQPQHF | TGTGCCAGCAGCGGAGGTCCCCACCAGCCCCAGCATTTT
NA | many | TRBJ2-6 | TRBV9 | CASSVDPAVSGANVLTF | TGTGCCAGCAGCGTAGACCCCGCCGTCTCTGGGGCCAACGTCCTGACTTTC
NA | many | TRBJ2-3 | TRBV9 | CASSPRGADTQYF | TGTGCCAGCTCCCCTAGGGGAGCAGATACGCAGTATTTT
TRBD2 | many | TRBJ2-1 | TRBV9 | CASSVVASGSYEQFF | TGTGCCAGCAGCGTAGTCGCTAGCGGGAGCTATGAGCAGTTCTTC
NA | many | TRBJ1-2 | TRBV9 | CASSVVPPSYGYTF | TGTGCCAGCAGCGTAGTTCCGCCCTCCTATGGCTACACCTTC
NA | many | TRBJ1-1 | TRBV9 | CASSYDGNTEAFF | TGTGCCAGCAGCTACGACGGGAACACTGAAGCTTTCTTT
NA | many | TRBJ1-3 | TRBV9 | CASSVGASRISGNTIYF | TGTGCCAGCAGCGTAGGAGCATCGAGGATCTCTGGAAACACCATATATTTT
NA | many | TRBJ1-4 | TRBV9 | CASSVEGVAGAAKLFF | TGTGCCAGCAGCGTAGAGGGGGTAGCGGGCGCAGCAAAACTGTTTTTT
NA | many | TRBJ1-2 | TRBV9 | CASSVDQSFYGYTF | TGTGCCAGCAGCGTAGATCAGTCTTTCTATGGCTACACCTTC
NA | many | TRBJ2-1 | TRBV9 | CASSATNFYNEQFF | TGTGCCAGCAGCGCAACCAATTTCTACAATGAGCAGTTCTTC
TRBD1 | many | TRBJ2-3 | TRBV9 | CASSGLRTGITDTQYF | TGTGCCAGCAGTGGGCTCAGGACAGGGATCACAGATACGCAGTATTTT
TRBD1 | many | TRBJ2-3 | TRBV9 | CASSSGGLTDTQYF | TGTGCCAGCAGCTCAGGGGGCCTGACAGATACGCAGTATTTT
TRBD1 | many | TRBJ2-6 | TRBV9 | CASSAGQGEHSGANVLTF | TGTGCCAGCAGCGCGGGACAGGGGGAACACTCTGGGGCCAACGTCCTGACTTTC
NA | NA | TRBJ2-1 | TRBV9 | CASSVASVNNEQFF | TGTGCCAGCAGCGTCGCTAGCGTCAACAATGAGCAGTTCTTC
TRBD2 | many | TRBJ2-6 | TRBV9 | CASSPLAGGLSGANVLTF | TGTGCCAGCAGCCCACTAGCGGGGGGACTCTCTGGGGCCAACGTCCTGACTTTC
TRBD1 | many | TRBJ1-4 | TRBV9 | CASSPTGASEKLFF | TGTGCCAGCAGCCCGACAGGGGCGAGTGAAAAACTGTTTTTT
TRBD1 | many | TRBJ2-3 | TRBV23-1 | CASTLFRDRGRRDTQYF | TGCGCCAGCACCTTATTCCGGGACAGGGGGCGCCGGGATACGCAGTATTTT
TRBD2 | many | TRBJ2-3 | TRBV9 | CASSVETSGDTQYF | TGTGCCAGCAGCGTAGAAACTAGCGGAGATACGCAGTATTTT
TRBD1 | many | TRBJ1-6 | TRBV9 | CASSDDREGYNSPLHF | TGTGCCAGCAGCGATGACAGGGAGGGATATAATTCACCCCTCCACTTT
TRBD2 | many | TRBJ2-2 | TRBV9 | CASSLRTSGRTGELFF | TGTGCCAGCAGCCTACGGACTAGCGGGAGGACCGGGGAGCTGTTTTTT
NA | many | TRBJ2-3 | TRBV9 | CASSVSEPVDTQYF | TGTGCCAGCAGCGTGTCAGAGCCGGTTGATACGCAGTATTTT
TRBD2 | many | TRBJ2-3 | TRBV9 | CASSSSGPGGRGAQYF | TGTGCCAGCAGCTCCAGCGGACCGGGAGGCCGGGGTGCGCAGTATTTT
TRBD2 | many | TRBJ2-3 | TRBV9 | CASSPRPLAGTDTQYF | TGTGCCAGCAGCCCCCGCCCACTAGCGGGAACAGATACGCAGTATTTT
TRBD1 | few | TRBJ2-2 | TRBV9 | CASSVRGQGAPGELFF | TGTGCCAGCAGCGTGAGGGGACAGGGGGCGCCCGGGGAGCTGTTTTTT
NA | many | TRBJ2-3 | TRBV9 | CASSVSGIQTDTQYF | TGTGCCAGCAGCGTATCCGGGATACAGACAGATACGCAGTATTTT